The sequence of this T cell receptor (beta chain) was determined in a study of blood T cell repertoires in COVID-19. In the study overall: The United States, Italy and Spain provided the acute and convalescent COVID-19 samples. Sources were T cells, B-cell-depleted T cells, or PBMCs; the material itself was cDNA or gDNA.

How the authors handled the data: The assay estimated nucleated cells by amplifying reference gene primers. The assay was immunoSEQ multiplex PCR, and TCRdb's table has in-frame clones only and misses some. V and J calls and clone size are as listed in that table; D and trimming were resolved from the DNA. The data hold under 75,000 clones, with around 76% observed a single time. Trimming removed 8 bases from V and 2 bases from J, with 10 bases in between. The CDR3 totals 13 residues. CDR1 is MDHEN and CDR2 is SYDVKM in the germline V gene. This rearrangement joins TRBV28 to TRBJ2-1; maybe TRBD2 (6 bases). The origin of this receptor is an elderly woman with acute or convalescent COVID-19. The sample was peripheral blood. The CDR3 is CASVADAYNEQFF. CDR3 coding DNA: TGTGCCAGCGTAGCGGATGCCTACAATGAGCAGTTCTTC.